The present TCR beta chain was sequenced within a study of T-cell memory formation after mild COVID-19. From germline, CDR1 is GTSNPN and CDR2 SVGIG (reference sequence). V lost 7 bases and J lost 0, with 12 bases in between. The CDR3 covers 14 residues. TCRdb processed the 5' RACE reads anew with MiXCR; each CDR3 protein has one entry. The sample consists of roughly 450,000 distinct CDR3 sequences, approximately 18% of them appearing once. The sequenced sample was PBMCs or a T cell subset sorted from them (not recorded which). The chain uses TRBV30 and TRBJ2-2, with D perhaps TRBD2 (6 bases). This receptor was obtained from an adult woman who had mild COVID-19 (a few samples of this study predate the infection). Cell type and time point are not known. CDR3 bases: TGTGCCTTCGGGAGAAAGACGAACACCGGGGAGCTGTTTTTT. Amino acids: CAFGRKTNTGELFF.